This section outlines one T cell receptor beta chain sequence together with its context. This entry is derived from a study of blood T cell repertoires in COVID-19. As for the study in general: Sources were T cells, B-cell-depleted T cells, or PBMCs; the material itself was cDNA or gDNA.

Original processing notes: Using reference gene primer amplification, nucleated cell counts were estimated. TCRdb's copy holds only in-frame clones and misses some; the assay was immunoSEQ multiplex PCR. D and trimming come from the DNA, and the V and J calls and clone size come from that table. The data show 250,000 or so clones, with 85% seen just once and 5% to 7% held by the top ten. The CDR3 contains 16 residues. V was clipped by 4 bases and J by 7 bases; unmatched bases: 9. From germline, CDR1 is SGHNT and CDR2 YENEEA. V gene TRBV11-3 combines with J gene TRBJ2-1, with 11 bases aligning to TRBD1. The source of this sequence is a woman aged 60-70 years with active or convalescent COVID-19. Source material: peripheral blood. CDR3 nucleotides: TGTGCCAGCAGCTCCTTTTTGGGACAGGGGGTTAATGAGCAGTTCTTC. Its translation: CASSSFLGQGVNEQFF. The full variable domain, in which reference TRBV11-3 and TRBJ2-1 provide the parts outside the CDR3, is EAGVVQSPRYKIIEKKQPVAFWCNPISGHNTLYWYLQNLGQGPELLIRYENEEAVDDSQLPKDRFSAERLKGVDSTLKIQPAELGDSAVYLCASSSFLGQGVNEQFFGPGTRLTVL.